This T cell receptor beta chain was found in a study of spatial heterogeneity in lung cancer. Germline values: CDR1 SGHRS, CDR2 YFSETQ. The CDR3 runs to 13 residues. V gave up 5 bases and J gave up 10 bases, with 13 bases separating them. One entry per CDR3 protein results from TCRdb running MiXCR on the 5' RACE reads. The table includes about 44,000 distinct CDR3 sequences, roughly an eighth detected once. As to time point: sample taken at primary tumor resection. From tumor, nontumor lung or frozen PBMC, whole RNA was taken unsorted for sequencing. This clonotype occurred many times. The J gene is TRBJ1-6, the V gene TRBV5-1; D ambiguous. The TCR originated in a male donor with early-stage non-small cell lung cancer. The specimen was PBMCs, collected at surgery. CDR3 sequence reads: CASSVAGRSPLHF. DNA for the CDR3: TGCGCCAGCAGTGTTGCGGGTCGGTCACCCCTCCACTTT.